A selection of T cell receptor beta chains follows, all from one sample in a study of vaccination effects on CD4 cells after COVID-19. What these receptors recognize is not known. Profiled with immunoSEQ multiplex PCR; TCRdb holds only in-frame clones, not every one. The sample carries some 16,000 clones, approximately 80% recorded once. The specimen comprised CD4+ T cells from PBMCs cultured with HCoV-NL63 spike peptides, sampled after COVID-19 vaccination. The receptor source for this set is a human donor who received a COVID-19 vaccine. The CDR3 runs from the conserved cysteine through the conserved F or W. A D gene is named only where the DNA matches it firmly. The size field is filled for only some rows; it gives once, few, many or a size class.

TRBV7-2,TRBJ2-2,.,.,TGTGCCAGCAGCTTAAAGAGCGGGAACACCGGGGAGCTGTTTTTT,CASSLKSGNTGELFF
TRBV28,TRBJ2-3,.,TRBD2,TGTGCCAGCAGCCTACGGGGACTACTCACAGATACGCAGTATTTT,CASSLRGLLTDTQYF
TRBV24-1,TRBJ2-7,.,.,TGTGCCACCAGTGCACGTGGCGAGCAGTACTTC,CATSARGEQYF
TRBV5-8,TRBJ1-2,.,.,TGTGCCAGCAGCTTGGTATGGGGAAATGGCTACACCTTC,CASSLVWGNGYTF
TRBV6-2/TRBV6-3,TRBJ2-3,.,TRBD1,TGTGCCAGCAGTTACTTTGGACAGGTCACAGATACGCAGTATTTT,CASSYFGQVTDTQYF
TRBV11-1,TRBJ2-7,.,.,TGTGCCAGCAGCTTAGAGGGACACTCCTACGAGCAGTACTTC,CASSLEGHSYEQYF
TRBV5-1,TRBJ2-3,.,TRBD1,TGCGCCAGCAGACCGGGACAGGGGGTGAGGGCAGATACGCAGTATTTT,CASRPGQGVRADTQYF
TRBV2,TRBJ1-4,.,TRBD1,TGTGCCAGCAGCCCTCAGACAGGGAGTGAAAAACTGTTTTTT,CASSPQTGSEKLFF
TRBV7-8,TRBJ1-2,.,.,TGTGCCAGCAGCCAACTGGGCAGGGGCTATGGCTACACCTTC,CASSQLGRGYGYTF
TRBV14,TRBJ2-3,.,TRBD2,TGTGCCAGCAGCCAAGGACTAGCGGGGGCAGATACGCAGTATTTT,CASSQGLAGADTQYF
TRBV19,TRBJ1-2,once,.,TGTGCCTCCGGGGACTATGGCTACACCTTC,CASGDYGYTF
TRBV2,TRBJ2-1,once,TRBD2,TGTGCCAGCGGACTAGACACCTACAATGAGCAGTTCTTC,CASGLDTYNEQFF
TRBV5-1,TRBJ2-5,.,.,TGCGCCAGCAGCTTTCTGACAAGCCAAGAGACCCAGTACTTC,CASSFLTSQETQYF
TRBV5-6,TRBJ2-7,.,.,TGTGCCAGCAGCTTTTCTGGGACCTCCTACGAGCAGTACTTC,CASSFSGTSYEQYF
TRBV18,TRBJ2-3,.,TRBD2,TGTGCCAGCTCACCACGAGGGACTAGCGGGGGGAAATCAAATACGCAGTATTTT,CASSPRGTSGGKSNTQYF
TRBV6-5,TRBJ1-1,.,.,TGTGCCAGCAGTTACCAAACAGGGAGAACTGAAGCTTTCTTT,CASSYQTGRTEAFF
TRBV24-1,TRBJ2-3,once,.,TGTGCCACCAGTTCCTCAGATACGCAGTATTTT,CATSSSDTQYF
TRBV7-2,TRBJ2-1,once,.,TGTGCCAGCAGCTCAACCGGGACCCCCTACAATGAGCAGTTCTTC,CASSSTGTPYNEQFF
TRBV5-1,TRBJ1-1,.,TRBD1,TGCGCCAGCAGCTTGGGATCCGGGACAGGGGACACTGAAGCTTTCTTT,CASSLGSGTGDTEAFF
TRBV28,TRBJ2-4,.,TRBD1,TGTGCCAGCAGTTTACCCGGGACAGGAAAAGCCAAAAACATTCAGTACTTC,CASSLPGTGKAKNIQYF
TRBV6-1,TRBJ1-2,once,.,TGTGCCAGCAGTGAACGGGCAGTCCCGGGGGGCTACACCTTC,CASSERAVPGGYTF
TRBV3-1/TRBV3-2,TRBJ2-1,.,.,TGTGCCAGCAGCCAAGTCTCGGGCGGGGCATTGGGGAATGAGCAGTTCTTC,CASSQVSGGALGNEQFF
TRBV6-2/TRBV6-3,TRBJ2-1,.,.,TGTGCCAGCAGTCGCTCCCCTCTGGTCGATGAGCAGTTCTTC,CASSRSPLVDEQFF
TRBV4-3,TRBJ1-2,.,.,TGCGCCAGCAGCCAAGATGCCAGAGCTAACTATGGCTACACCTTC,CASSQDARANYGYTF
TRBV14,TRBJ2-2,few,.,TGTGCCAGCAGCCAAGAAAGGGGCACCGGGGAGCTGTTTTTT,CASSQERGTGELFF
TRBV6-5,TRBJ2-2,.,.,TGTGCCAGCAGGGACATAAACACCGGGGAGCTGTTTTTT,CASRDINTGELFF
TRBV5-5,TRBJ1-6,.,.,TGTGCCAGCAGCTTGCTCGGGGAGGGTTCACCCCTCCACTTT,CASSLLGEGSPLHF
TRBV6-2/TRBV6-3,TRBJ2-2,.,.,TGTGCCAGCAGCCCAGGACAAGGGAAACCCGGGGAGCTGTTTTTT,CASSPGQGKPGELFF
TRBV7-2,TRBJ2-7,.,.,TGTGCCAGCAAGGGCAGCGGAGCCTACGAGCAGTACTTC,CASKGSGAYEQYF
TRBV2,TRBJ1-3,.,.,TGTGCCAGCAGTGGGACAGACAGCTCTGGAAACACCATATATTTT,CASSGTDSSGNTIYF
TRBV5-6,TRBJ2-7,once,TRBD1,TGTGCCAGCAGCCGGACAGGGGTGGCGGACGAGCAGTACTTC,CASSRTGVADEQYF
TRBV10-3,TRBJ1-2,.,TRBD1,TGTGCCATCAGTGAAACGGGACAGGGTTATGGCTACACCTTC,CAISETGQGYGYTF
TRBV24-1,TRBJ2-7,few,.,TGTGCCACCAGTGGAGACGGCTCCTACGAGCAGTACTTC,CATSGDGSYEQYF
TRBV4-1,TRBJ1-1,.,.,TGCGCCAGCAGCCAAAGGGTTCCCCCGCTTTACATGAACACTGAAGCTTTCTTT,CASSQRVPPLYMNTEAFF
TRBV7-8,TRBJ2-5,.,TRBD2,TGTGCCAGCAGCTTAACTAGCGGGGGGGCGTTAGAGACCCAGTACTTC,CASSLTSGGALETQYF
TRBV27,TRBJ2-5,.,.,TGTGCCAGCAGTTACAGGGCAGGGGAAGAGACCCAGTACTTC,CASSYRAGEETQYF
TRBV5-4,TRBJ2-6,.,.,TGTGCCAGCAGCTTATACCAGACAGCGTCGTGGACCGGGGCCAACGTCCTGACTTTC,CASSLYQTASWTGANVLTF
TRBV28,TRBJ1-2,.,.,TGTGCCAGCAGTTCCCCTTCAGCTTCGATCTATGGCTACACCTTC,CASSSPSASIYGYTF
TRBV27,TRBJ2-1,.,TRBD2,TGTGCCAGCAGGGAGGGGAGGGCCTCTCGACATGAGCAGTTCTTC,CASREGRASRHEQFF
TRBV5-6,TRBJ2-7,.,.,TGTGCCAGCAGCTTGGGGGGGGCGCTTCACCGGCAGTACTTC,CASSLGGALHRQYF
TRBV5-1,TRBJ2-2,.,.,TGCGCCAGCGCGCACAGGGTAGGGGACACCGGGGAGCTGTTTTTT,CASAHRVGDTGELFF
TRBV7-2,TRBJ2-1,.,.,TGTGCCAGCAGCAGTATTTCCCCCTACAATGAGCAGTTCTTC,CASSSISPYNEQFF
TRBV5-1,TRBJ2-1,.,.,TGCGCCAGCAGCTTGAGCTCAAGCTCCTACAATGAGCAGTTCTTC,CASSLSSSSYNEQFF